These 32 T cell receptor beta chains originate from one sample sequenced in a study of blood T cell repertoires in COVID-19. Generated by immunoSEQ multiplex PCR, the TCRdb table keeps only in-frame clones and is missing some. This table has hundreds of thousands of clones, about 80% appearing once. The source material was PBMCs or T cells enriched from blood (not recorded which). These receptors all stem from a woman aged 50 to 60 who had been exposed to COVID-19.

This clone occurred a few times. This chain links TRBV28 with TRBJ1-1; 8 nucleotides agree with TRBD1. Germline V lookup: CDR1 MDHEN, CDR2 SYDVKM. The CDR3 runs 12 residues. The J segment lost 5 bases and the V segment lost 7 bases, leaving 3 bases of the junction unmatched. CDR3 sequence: CASNTGGTEAFF. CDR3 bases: TGTGCCAGCAATACAGGGGGTACTGAAGCTTTCTTT.

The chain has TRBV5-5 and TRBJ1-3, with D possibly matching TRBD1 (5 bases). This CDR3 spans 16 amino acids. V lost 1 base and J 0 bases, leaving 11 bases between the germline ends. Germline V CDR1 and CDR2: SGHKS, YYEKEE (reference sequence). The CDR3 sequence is CASSLSSGASGNTIYF. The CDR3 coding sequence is TGTGCCAGCAGCTTGAGTAGCGGGGCCTCTGGAAACACCATATATTTT.

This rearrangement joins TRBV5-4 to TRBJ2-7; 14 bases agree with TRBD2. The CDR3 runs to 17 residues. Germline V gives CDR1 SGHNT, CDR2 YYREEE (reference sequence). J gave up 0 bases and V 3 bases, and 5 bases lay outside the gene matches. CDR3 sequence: CASSWGLAGARSYEQYF. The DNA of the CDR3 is TGTGCCAGCAGCTGGGGACTAGCGGGGGCCCGCTCCTACGAGCAGTACTTC.

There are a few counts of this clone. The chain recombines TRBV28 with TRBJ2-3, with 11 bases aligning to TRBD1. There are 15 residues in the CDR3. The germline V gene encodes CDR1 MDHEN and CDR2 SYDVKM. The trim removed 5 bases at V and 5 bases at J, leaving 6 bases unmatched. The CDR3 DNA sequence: TGTGCCAGCAGTCAGGACAGGGGGCTTGGAGATACGCAGTATTTT. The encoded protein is CASSQDRGLGDTQYF.

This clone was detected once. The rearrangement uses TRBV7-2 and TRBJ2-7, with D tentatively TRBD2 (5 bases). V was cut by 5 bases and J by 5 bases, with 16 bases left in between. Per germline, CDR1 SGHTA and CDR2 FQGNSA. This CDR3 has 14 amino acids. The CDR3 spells CASSPVAGLNEQYF. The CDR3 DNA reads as TGTGCCAGCAGCCCAGTGGCGGGTCTTAACGAGCAGTACTTC. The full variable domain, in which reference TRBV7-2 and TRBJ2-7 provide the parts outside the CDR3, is GAGVSQSPSNKVTEKGKDVELRCDPISGHTALYWYRQSLGQGLEFLIYFQGNSAPDKSGLPSDRFSAERTGGSVSTLTIQRTQQEDSAVYLCASSPVAGLNEQYFGPGTRLTVT.

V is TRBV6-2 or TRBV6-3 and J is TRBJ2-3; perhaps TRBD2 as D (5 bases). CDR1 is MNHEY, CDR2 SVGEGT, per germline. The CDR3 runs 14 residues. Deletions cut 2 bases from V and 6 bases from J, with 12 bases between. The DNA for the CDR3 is TGTGCCAGCAGTTACCGCGGGTGGAAGGATACGCAGTATTTT. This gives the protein CASSYRGWKDTQYF.

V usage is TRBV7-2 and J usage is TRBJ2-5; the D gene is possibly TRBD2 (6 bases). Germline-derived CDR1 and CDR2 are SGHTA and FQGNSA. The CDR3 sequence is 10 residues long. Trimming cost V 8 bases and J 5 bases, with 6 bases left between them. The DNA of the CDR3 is TGTGCCAGCGGGGGGGAGACCCAGTACTTC. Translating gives CASGGETQYF.

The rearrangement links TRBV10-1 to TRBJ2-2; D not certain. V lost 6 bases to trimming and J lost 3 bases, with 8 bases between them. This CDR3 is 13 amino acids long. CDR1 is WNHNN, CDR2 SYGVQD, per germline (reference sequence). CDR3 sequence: CASSLLHTGELFF. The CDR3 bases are TGCGCCAGCAGCCTCCTTCACACCGGGGAGCTGTTTTTT.

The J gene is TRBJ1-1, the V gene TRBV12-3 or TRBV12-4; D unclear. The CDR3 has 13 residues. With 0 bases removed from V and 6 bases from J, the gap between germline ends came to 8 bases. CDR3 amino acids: CASSLAEVAEAFF. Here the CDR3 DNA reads TGTGCCAGCAGTTTAGCGGAGGTCGCTGAAGCTTTCTTT.

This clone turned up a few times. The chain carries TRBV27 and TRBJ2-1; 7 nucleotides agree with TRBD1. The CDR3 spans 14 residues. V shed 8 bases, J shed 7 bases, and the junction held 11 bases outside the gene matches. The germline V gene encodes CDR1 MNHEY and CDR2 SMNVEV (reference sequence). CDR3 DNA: TGTGCCAGCCTGGGGCCGGGACAGAGGAATGAGCAGTTCTTC. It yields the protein CASLGPGQRNEQFF.

The CDR3 nucleotides are TGCGCCAGCAGCTTGTGGACTAGCGGAAACACAGATACGCAGTATTTT. Its protein is CASSLWTSGNTDTQYF. The rearrangement links TRBV5-1 to TRBJ2-3; TRBD2 aligns across 10 bases. CDR1 and CDR2 from the germline V gene are SGHRS and YFSETQ. V dropped 1 base and J dropped 2; count of bases not matched to a gene: 4. This CDR3 is 16 amino acids long.

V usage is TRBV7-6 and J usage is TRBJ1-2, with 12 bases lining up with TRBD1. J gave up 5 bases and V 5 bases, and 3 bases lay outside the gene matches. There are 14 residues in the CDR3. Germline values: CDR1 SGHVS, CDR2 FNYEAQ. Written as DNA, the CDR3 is TGTGCCAGCAGCCCGGGACAGGGGGCGTATGGCTACACCTTC. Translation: CASSPGQGAYGYTF.

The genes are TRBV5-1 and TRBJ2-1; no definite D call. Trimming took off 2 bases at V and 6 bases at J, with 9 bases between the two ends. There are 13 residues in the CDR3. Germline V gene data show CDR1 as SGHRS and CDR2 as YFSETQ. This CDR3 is CASSFARSNEQFF. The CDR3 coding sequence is TGCGCCAGCAGCTTCGCCAGATCCAATGAGCAGTTCTTC.

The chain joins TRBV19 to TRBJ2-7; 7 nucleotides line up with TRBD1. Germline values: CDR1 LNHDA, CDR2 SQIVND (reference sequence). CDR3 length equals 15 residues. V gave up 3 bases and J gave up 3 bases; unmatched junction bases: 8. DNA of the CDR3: TGTGCCAGTAGTATGGTCGGGACAGTCCTCTACGAGCAGTACTTC. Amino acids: CASSMVGTVLYEQYF.

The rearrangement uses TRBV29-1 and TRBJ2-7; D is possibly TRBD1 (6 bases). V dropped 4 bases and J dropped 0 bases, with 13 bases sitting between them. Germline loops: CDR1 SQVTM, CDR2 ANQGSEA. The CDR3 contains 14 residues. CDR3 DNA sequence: TGCAGCGTTGTCGGGCAGGGGAGCTCCTACGAGCAGTACTTC. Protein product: CSVVGQGSSYEQYF.

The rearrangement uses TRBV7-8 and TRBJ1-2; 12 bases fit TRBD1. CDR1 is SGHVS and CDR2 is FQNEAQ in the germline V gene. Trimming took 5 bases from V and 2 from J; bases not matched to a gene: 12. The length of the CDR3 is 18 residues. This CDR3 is CASSPTGTGGFQNYGYTF. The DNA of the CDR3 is TGTGCCAGCAGCCCGACCGGGACAGGGGGCTTTCAAAACTATGGCTACACCTTC.

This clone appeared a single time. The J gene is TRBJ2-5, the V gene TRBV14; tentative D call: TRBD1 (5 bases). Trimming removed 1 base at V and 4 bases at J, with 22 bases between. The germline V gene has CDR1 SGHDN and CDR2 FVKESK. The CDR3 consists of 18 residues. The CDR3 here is CASSQAPSRAWGRETQYF. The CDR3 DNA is TGTGCCAGCAGCCAAGCTCCGTCGAGAGCCTGGGGCCGAGAGACCCAGTACTTC.

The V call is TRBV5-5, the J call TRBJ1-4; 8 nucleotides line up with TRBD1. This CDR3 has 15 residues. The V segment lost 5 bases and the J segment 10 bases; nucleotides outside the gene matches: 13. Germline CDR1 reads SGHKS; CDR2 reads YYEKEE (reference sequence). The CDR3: CASSFQGAGQGKLFF. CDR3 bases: TGTGCCAGCAGTTTTCAGGGGGCGGGTCAGGGAAAACTGTTTTTT.

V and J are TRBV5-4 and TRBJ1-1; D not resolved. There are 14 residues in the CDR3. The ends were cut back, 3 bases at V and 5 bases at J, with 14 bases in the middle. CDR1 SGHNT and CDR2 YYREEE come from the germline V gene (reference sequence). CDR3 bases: TGTGCCAGCAGCTCCGTCGGGGTTTTAACTGAAGCTTTCTTT. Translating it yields CASSSVGVLTEAFF.

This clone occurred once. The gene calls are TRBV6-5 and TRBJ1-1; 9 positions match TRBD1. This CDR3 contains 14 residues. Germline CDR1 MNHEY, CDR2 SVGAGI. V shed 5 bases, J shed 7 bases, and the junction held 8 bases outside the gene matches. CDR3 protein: CASSQRQGVYEAFF. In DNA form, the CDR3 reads TGTGCCAGCAGTCAGCGACAGGGGGTATATGAAGCTTTCTTT.

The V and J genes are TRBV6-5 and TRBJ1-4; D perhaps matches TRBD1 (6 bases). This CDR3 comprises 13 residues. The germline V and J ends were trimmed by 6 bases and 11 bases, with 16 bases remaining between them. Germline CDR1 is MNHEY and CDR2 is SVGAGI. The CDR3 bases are TGTGCCAGCAGGACGGGGGGGCGCGTGAAACTGTTTTTT. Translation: CASRTGGRVKLFF.

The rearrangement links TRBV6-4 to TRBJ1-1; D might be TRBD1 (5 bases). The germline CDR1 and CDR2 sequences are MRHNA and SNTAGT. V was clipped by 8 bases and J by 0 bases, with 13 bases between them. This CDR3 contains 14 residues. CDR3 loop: CASRLTVLNTEAFF. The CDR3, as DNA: TGTGCCAGCCGTTTGACAGTCCTGAACACTGAAGCTTTCTTT.

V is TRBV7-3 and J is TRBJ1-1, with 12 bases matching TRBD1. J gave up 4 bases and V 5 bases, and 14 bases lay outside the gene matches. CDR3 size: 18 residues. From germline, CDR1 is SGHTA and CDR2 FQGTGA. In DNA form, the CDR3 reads TGTGCCAGCAGCCCCCGGGACAGGGGGCCAACGGGTGGCACTGAAGCTTTCTTT. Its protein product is CASSPRDRGPTGGTEAFF.

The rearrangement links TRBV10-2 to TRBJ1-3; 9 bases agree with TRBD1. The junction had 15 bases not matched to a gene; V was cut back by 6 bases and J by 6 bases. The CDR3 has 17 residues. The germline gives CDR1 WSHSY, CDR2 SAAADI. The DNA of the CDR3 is TGCGCCAGCAGACCCGGACAGGGGCAAATTGGTCCAAACACCATATATTTT. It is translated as CASRPGQGQIGPNTIYF.

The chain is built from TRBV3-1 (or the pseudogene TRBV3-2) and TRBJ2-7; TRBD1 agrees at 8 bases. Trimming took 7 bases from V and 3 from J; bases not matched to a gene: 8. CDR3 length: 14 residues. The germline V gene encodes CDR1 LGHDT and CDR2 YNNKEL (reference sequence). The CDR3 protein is CASTHSDRGYEQYF. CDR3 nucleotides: TGTGCCAGCACCCATTCTGACAGGGGCTACGAGCAGTACTTC.

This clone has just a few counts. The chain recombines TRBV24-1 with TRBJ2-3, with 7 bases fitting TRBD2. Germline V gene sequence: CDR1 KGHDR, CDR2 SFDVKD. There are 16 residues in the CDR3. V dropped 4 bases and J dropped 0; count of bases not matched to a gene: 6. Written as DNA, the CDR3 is TGTGCCACCAGTGAGCCCGGGGGGAGGAGCACAGATACGCAGTATTTT. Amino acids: CATSEPGGRSTDTQYF.

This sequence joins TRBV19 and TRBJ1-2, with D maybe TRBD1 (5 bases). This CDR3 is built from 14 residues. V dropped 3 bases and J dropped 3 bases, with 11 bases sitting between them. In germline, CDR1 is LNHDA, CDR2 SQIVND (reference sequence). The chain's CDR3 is CASSIRGVDYGYTF. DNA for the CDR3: TGTGCCAGTAGTATTCGGGGGGTCGACTATGGCTACACCTTC.

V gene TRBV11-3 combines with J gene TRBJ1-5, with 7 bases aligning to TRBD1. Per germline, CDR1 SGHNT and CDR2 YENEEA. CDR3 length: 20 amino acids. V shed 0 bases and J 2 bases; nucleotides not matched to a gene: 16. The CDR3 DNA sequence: TGTGCCAGCAGCTTAGATGAGTGGCAGGGGGAGAAGATTTGCAATCAGCCCCAGCATTTT. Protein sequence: CASSLDEWQGEKICNQPQHF.

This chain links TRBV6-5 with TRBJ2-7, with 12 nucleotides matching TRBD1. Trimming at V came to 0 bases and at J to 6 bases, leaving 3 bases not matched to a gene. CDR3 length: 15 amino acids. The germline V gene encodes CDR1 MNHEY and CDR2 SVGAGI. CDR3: CASSYSGTGGREQYF. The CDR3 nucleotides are TGTGCCAGCAGTTACTCCGGGACAGGGGGCCGCGAGCAGTACTTC.

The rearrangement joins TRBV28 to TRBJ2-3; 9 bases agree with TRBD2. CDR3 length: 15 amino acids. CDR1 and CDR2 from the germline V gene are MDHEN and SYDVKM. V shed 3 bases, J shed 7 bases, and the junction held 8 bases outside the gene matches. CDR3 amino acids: CASSLVRGGRNTQYF. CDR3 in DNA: TGTGCCAGCAGTTTGGTGCGGGGGGGGCGGAATACGCAGTATTTT.

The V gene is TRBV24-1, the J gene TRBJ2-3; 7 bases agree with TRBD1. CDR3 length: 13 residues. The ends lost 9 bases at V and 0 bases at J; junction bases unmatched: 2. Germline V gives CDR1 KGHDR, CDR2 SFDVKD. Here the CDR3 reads CATGQASTDTQYF. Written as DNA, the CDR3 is TGTGCCACCGGACAGGCTAGCACAGATACGCAGTATTTT.

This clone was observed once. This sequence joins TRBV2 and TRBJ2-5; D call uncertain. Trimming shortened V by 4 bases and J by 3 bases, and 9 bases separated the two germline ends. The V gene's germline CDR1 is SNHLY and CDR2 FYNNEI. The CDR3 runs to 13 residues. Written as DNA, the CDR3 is TGTGCCAGCAGTGTCACTACTAAAGAGACCCAGTACTTC. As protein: CASSVTTKETQYF.